This paragraph reports one TCR beta chain. Its specific antigen is unknown. The input lacks base qualities; no much larger clone sits a single base away. Library generation was performed with the immunoSEQ multiplex PCR assay. The multiplex PCR relied on a mix of 60 forward primers for TCR Vbeta segments and 13 reverse primers for TCR Jbeta segments. The CDR3 region of rearranged TCR beta genes was amplified from genomic DNA by a multiplex PCR assay. Amplified TCR beta libraries were sequenced as 87-base-pair reads on the Illumina HiSeq System. On the study's bioinformatics: In a later analysis, roughly 80 million unique TCR beta chains were counted across the roughly 670 repertoires, and around 10 million of these chains were shared by at least two donors. Raw reads were error-corrected and collapsed into unique sequences with a nearest-neighbor algorithm that merged closely related sequences to remove PCR and sequencing errors. CDR3 sequences were aligned to IMGT reference sequences to assign V, D and J gene segments. Each retained sequence needed at least a six-nucleotide match to both a V gene segment and a J gene segment. Rearrangements were classified as productive when the CDR3 lacked stop codons and remained in frame with V and J, and all other rearrangements were classified as non-productive. CDR3 was defined according to IMGT convention as the region running from the second conserved V-encoded cysteine to the conserved J-encoded phenylalanine. The earlier analysis of some 600 of the donors excluded sequences that lacked an unambiguous match to a single V gene segment. In an earlier analysis of around 600 of the donors, V segments were called functional above 56.7% productive rearrangements and were called segregating when the between-donor standard deviation exceeded 5%. To diagnose cytomegalovirus status from the catalog of TCR beta chain sequences, a statistical classification framework was built. A later analysis assigned V and J genes by comparing TCR nucleotide sequences with IMGT/GENE-DB human TR gene sequences. A later analysis assigned CDR3 sequences and most-parsimonious VDJ recombination scenarios with the TCRdist pipeline. In a later analysis, each TCR beta chain was defined by its CDR3 amino acid sequence together with its V-gene family, and reads lacking a unique V-gene family were excluded. A later analysis removed roughly 590 highly shared, low-generation-probability nucleotide sequences to deal with suspected cross-contamination and a sequencing artifact. For each public chain, a later analysis derived a clonal expansion index from normalized ranks of inferred template counts within each repertoire. Generation probabilities in a later analysis came from a VDJ recombination model fitted to out-of-frame rearrangements, and those results were checked against IGoR. In a later analysis, TCR-TCR, TCR-HLA and TCR-CMV co-occurrence was scored with hypergeometric tests, and a repertoire-size bias correction was applied to TCR pairs. False discovery rates were estimated in a later analysis by permuting HLA or CMV assignments 20 times. In a later analysis, co-occurring TCRs were grouped using DBSCAN, and TCRdist sequence similarity was added for clustering within HLA-allele-positive subsets. Co-occurrence clustering excluded repertoires with fewer than 30,000 or more than 120,000 public chains, plus five with anomalous nucleotide sharing. What TCRdb holds here is the immuneACCESS table cut down to in-frame rearrangements. Part of the clones is not present; checked against another copy, under half of the missing clones reflect an unresolved V gene, and the others are unexplained. V and J calls and clone size are those listed in that table; D and trimming were worked out from the DNA. The sample table records 200,000 to 300,000 clones; approximately 80% of these occur just once. Clones ranked in the top ten supply around 8.6% of the sample.

These data are taken from a study of cytomegalovirus exposure and HLA in healthy donors (dated by TCRdb to 2016 to 2017). General notes on the study: An earlier analysis of 550 to 700 of the donors reported roughly 300 Gb of sequence data and 120 million or so unique TCR beta sequences from 150 million to 200 million T cells. Four to six DR-DQ haplotypes were handled as single units for association and clustering, since linkage in the cohort was strong. Across about 380 genotyped donors of the cohort, an average of approximately 220,000 unique TCR beta nucleotide sequences per donor were sequenced, and around 20% of those sequences were non-productive. Typing coverage differed by locus: A, B, C, DRB1 and DQB1 were typed in about 620-630 donors, DQA1 in 500 to 550, DPA1 in some 600, and DPB1 in just under 490. An early release that covered roughly 600 HLA-typed donors contained approximately 300 gigabases of sequencing data and some 87 million unique TCR sequences. All discovery cohort repertoires had been generated using a single sequencing platform. Class I and class II HLA loci were covered by the typing at four-digit resolution. Among the roughly 400 genotyped donors, around 81% belonged to the genetic ancestry cluster associated with self-reported Caucasian donors. Using immunosequencing, the study profiled T cell repertoires from around 670 subjects and related those repertoires to cytomegalovirus serostatus. A separate validation cohort of about 110 different subjects was used in addition to the 666-subject first cohort. High-throughput TCR immunosequencing, statistical association of individual TCRs with disease status, and machine learning were combined to predict cytomegalovirus infection status. Rather than drawing on any new phenotypic data, the later analysis identified candidate immune exposures from TCR beta sequences and the way those sequences occurred across donors. Donor age, sex, ethnicity and CMV serostatus were collected together with the repertoire data. A later genetic analysis used genome-wide SNP genotypes for about 60% of the 666 donors, treating that subset as a discovery cohort. A later analysis re-examined previously published TCR beta repertoires from just over 650 donors and added high-resolution HLA genotyping to investigate patterns of TCR occurrence. An earlier analysis of around 540 of the donors applied high-throughput TCR beta sequencing to assess whether each TCR beta V gene segment acted as functional or pseudogenic. The study was designed to test whether signatures of past pathogen exposure could be identified by cataloging public T cell receptors. Results and caveats for the whole study, not just this receptor: An earlier analysis of around 600 of the donors showed that most TCR beta V segments appeared in productive rearrangements either about 87% or about 30% of the time, which broadly matched IMGT annotations. For the cohort, immune exposure information was limited to CMV serostatus. Because the 87-base-pair reads could not distinguish some IMGT-functional V segments, including TRBV6-2 and TRBV6-3, those segments were excluded. Because some donors lacked HLA typing at each locus, the association tests relied only on the typed subset. The classifier was reported to diagnose cytomegalovirus status with high specificity and sensitivity in both the original and validation cohorts. This cohort had only TCR beta chains sequenced, and the lack of alpha or paired-chain data limited which features could be detected. Compared with the roughly 700-donor mean, donors in an Asian-associated ancestry cluster had fewer N-insertions in productive TCRs, according to a later genetic analysis. A later analysis associated about 17,000 TCR beta sequences with specific HLA alleles at a false discovery rate of 0.05. Most CMV-associated TCR beta chains appeared to be HLA-restricted in a later analysis, and the HLA associations seemed to be driven largely by CMV exposure. The study listed 150 to 200 TCR beta chains as associated with cytomegalovirus. In vitro tests confirmed that a few of the cytomegalovirus-associated TCR beta chains recognize cytomegalovirus antigens. Across donors, most TCR sequences were observed very rarely, whereas some public TCRs were present in many individuals. A later genetic analysis associated a missense DCLRE1C variant with V-gene and J-gene trimming of TCR beta chains, and an independent cohort replicated the association. Linkage disequilibrium might explain the correlated functional status among segregating V segments, but an unknown experimental factor could not be excluded. The presence/absence analyses assumed that sequencing depth was roughly uniform across donors, and that assumption may not be true. A cluster of highly shared sequence variants was judged likely to represent a technical artifact of the sequencing pipeline. A further reported finding was that TCR beta sequences accurately predicted the HLA-A and HLA-B alleles for most subjects in the first cohort. In a later analysis, HLA-associated TCR beta chains showed more clonal expansion and lower generation probabilities than non-associated chains that were equally common. Approximately 16 rarely observed V segments, including chromosome 9 orphons, were excluded from the earlier analysis of almost 600 of the donors because counts were too low. Several of the top co-occurrence clusters appeared to be linked to parvovirus B19, influenza, CMV and Epstein-Barr virus, according to a later analysis. According to a later analysis, TCR association rates differed among HLA loci, with DRB1 alleles showing the most associated TCRs and HLA-C alleles showing the fewest. When HLA alleles, especially DR and DQ, strongly co-occurred, TCR associations were difficult to assign to individual alleles. The authors suggested that the approach could potentially be extended to other disease states and immunological phenotypes.

According to the germline V gene (reference sequence), CDR1 reads LNHDA and CDR2 reads SQIVND. The CDR3 holds 17 amino acids from the cysteine to the phenylalanine. The entry retains the CDR3 DNA only, 51 bases that are in frame from base 1. Trimming accounts for 5 bases at V and 3 bases at J, while the number of junction bases matched to no gene is 15. In total, approximately 700 healthy bone marrow donors made up the cohort. At the time of sampling, all cohort members were nominally healthy, though unrecorded immune exposures were likely present. The donor tested CMV seropositive and was one of the 289 seropositive cohort members. A peripheral blood sample was collected from each donor, and TCR beta sequencing was performed on peripheral blood mononuclear cells. Genomic DNA extraction from the blood cell samples was performed with the Qiagen DNeasy Blood Extraction Kit.

The sample taken for sequencing was PBMCs. This receptor chain uses TRBV19 and TRBJ2-5; 7 central bases correspond to TRBD1. This clonotype was obtained from an older woman in good health and CMV-seropositive. In nucleotides, the sequence is TGTGCCAGTAGTCGGGGACAGCGAAGTCTCACTAAAGAGACCCAGTACTTC. It translates as CASSRGQRSLTKETQYF. This CDR3, with the reference TRBV19 and TRBJ2-5 proteins standing in past its ends, gives the full variable domain DGGITQSPKYLFRKEGQNVTLSCEQNLNHDAMYWYRQDPGQGLRLIYYSQIVNDFQKGDIAEGYSVSREKKESFPLTVTSAQKNPTAFYLCASSRGQRSLTKETQYFGPGTRLLVL.